This record concerns one T cell receptor beta chain sequence. What it recognizes is unknown. The data originate from a study of identical twins. Whole-study results and caveats: Memory repertoires lacked the insertion deficit that abundant cord blood beta clonotypes showed. Within beta out-of-frame sequences, the excess sharing observed between twins was weaker. Out-of-frame TCR alpha sharing in monozygotic twins exceeded recombination model predictions.

From the 5' RACE reads, TCRdb called clonotypes with MiXCR, one entry per CDR3 protein. Counted here are about 220,000 distinct CDR3 sequences, 6% to 8% occurring once; the ten biggest clones make up roughly 5.4%. The trim removed 0 bases at V and 2 bases at J, leaving 8 bases unmatched. The CDR3 runs to 18 residues. Germline V lookup: CDR1 DFQATT, CDR2 SNEGSKA (reference sequence). These data are also associated with another study on yellow fever vaccine responses in identical twins. That work contributes: The T cell response to vaccination in identical twins was reportedly partly convergent and partly personalized.

V gene TRBV20-1 combines with J gene TRBJ2-7; 15 positions agree with TRBD2. Sequencing input: CD8+ T cells sorted from blood. This receptor was obtained from a woman aged 18 to 35 in good health. CDR3 sequence (DNA): TGCAGTGCTAGAGACCAGGGACTAGCGGGAGGACTTGCCTACGAGCAGTACTTC. Translated, it gives CSARDQGLAGGLAYEQYF.